These 27 T cell receptor beta chains came from one sample sequenced in a study of blood T cell repertoires in COVID-19. Produced via immunoSEQ multiplex PCR; TCRdb's table is partial and in-frame only. The sample has a few hundred thousand clones; more than 70% are singletons. The sample was PBMCs or T cells enriched from blood (not recorded which). Receptor source: a man between 25 and 39 years old who had recovered from COVID-19.

This clone has just a few counts. The chain couples TRBV7-2 to TRBJ2-5; no firm D call. The germline gives CDR1 SGHTA, CDR2 FQGNSA. This CDR3 has 13 residues. Trimming pared 1 base from V and 0 bases from J, leaving 3 bases between. The CDR3 is CASSLVDQETQYF. The CDR3 region has the DNA TGTGCCAGCAGCTTAGTAGACCAAGAGACCCAGTACTTC.

J is TRBJ2-5 and V is TRBV7-2; D remains ambiguous. Germline values: CDR1 SGHTA, CDR2 FQGNSA. The V end was cut by 3 bases, the J end by 5 bases, with 10 bases between. The CDR3 has 13 amino acids. The CDR3 here is CASSLVYRETQYF. The CDR3 DNA follows: TGTGCCAGCAGCTTGGTCTACCGGGAGACCCAGTACTTC.

This chain joins TRBV5-1 and TRBJ2-5; D gene uncertain. Deletions cut 0 bases from V and 5 bases from J, with 14 bases between. Germline CDR1 SGHRS, CDR2 YFSETQ. The CDR3 covers 15 residues. CDR3 sequence (DNA): TGCGCCAGCAGCTTGGAAATAGCTGTCACGGAGACCCAGTACTTC. It yields the protein CASSLEIAVTETQYF.

The rearrangement joins TRBV10-3 to TRBJ1-5; D possibly corresponds to TRBD1 (5 bases). Trimming pared 2 bases from V and 3 bases from J, leaving 11 bases between. This CDR3 region has 15 residues. The germline CDR1 and CDR2 sequences are ENHRY and SYGVKD. The CDR3 sequence: CAISEGHTSNQPQHF. As DNA, the CDR3 is TGTGCCATCAGTGAGGGACATACCTCCAATCAGCCCCAGCATTTT.

This chain joins TRBV10-1 and TRBJ1-1, with TRBD1 identical over 9 bases. From germline, CDR1 is WNHNN and CDR2 SYGVQD (reference sequence). V dropped 4 bases and J dropped 5; count of bases not matched to a gene: 5. The CDR3 has 14 amino acids. CDR3 protein: CASSAGTGMTEAFF. The CDR3 DNA is TGCGCCAGCAGTGCCGGGACAGGGATGACTGAAGCTTTCTTT.

The chain recombines TRBV7-6 with TRBJ1-2; 8 bases line up with TRBD1. The CDR3 runs to 14 residues. Per the germline V gene, CDR1 is SGHVS and CDR2 is FNYEAQ. After removal of 5 bases from V and 4 bases from J, the junction contained 6 bases not matched to a gene. The CDR3 nucleotides are TGTGCCAGCAGCGCCACTGACAGGGGCTATGGCTACACCTTC. It encodes CASSATDRGYGYTF.

Only a few counts were recorded for this clone. The chain recombines TRBV30 with TRBJ2-3, with 9 bases aligning to TRBD1. In germline, CDR1 is GTSNPN, CDR2 SVGIG (reference sequence). The V and J ends lost 3 bases and 3 bases, in that order; junction bases with no gene match: 7. The CDR3 consists of 15 residues. CDR3 region: CAWRSGTGFTDTQYF. In DNA, the CDR3 is TGTGCCTGGAGATCCGGGACAGGGTTTACAGATACGCAGTATTTT.

V gene TRBV10-1 combines with J gene TRBJ1-1; D may be TRBD1 (6 bases). The germline V gene has CDR1 WNHNN and CDR2 SYGVQD (reference sequence). The CDR3 runs 15 residues. The ends were cut back, 6 bases at V and 1 base at J, with 15 bases in the middle. The CDR3 spells CASSTTKGGNTEAFF. The CDR3 nucleotides read TGCGCCAGCAGCACCACCAAAGGGGGGAACACTGAAGCTTTCTTT.

This rearrangement joins TRBV7-5 to TRBJ2-5; the DNA was not compared with TRBD2, the D call given in the table. TRBV7-5 is given as a pseudogene. The CDR3 is 14 residues long. The CDR3 region has the DNA TGTGCCAGACTAGCGGGGCCAGATCAAGAGACCCAGTACTTC. It is translated as CARLAGPDQETQYF.

The chain has TRBV4-2 and TRBJ1-3, with 7 bases matching TRBD1. The CDR3 totals 17 residues. The V gene's germline CDR1 is LGHNA and CDR2 YNFKEQ. J gave up 0 bases and V 2 bases, and 7 bases lay outside the gene matches. The DNA of the CDR3 is TGTGCCAGCAGCCAATATGGGACAGCCAACTCTGGAAACACCATATATTTT. It encodes CASSQYGTANSGNTIYF.

The chain recombines TRBV7-8 with TRBJ1-2; D call uncertain. This CDR3 contains 13 residues. Germline V gene data show CDR1 as SGHVS and CDR2 as FQNEAQ. Trimming cost V 3 bases and J 1 base, with 6 bases left between them. The CDR3 bases are TGTGCCAGCAGCTTCGCGGATAACTATGGCTACACCTTC. This encodes CASSFADNYGYTF.

This sequence joins TRBV5-5 and TRBJ1-2; D unclear. The CDR3 is 16 residues long. CDR1 is SGHKS, CDR2 YYEKEE, per germline (reference sequence). Trimming cost V 6 bases and J 1 base, with 19 bases left between them. The CDR3 coding sequence is TGTGCCAGCACCCCTAAGTACCCAGGATATAACTATGGCTACACCTTC. As protein: CASTPKYPGYNYGYTF.

The V and J genes are TRBV7-3 and TRBJ1-2, with 9 positions matching TRBD1. Losses at the gene ends were 1 base for V and 4 bases for J; bases not matched to a gene: 4. This CDR3 region has 15 residues. Germline V gene lookup returns CDR1 SGHTA and CDR2 FQGTGA. The CDR3, as DNA: TGTGCCAGCAGCTTAAGTGGACAGGGGAGCTATGGCTACACCTTC. It is translated as CASSLSGQGSYGYTF. The variable domain in full, with the rest retrieved from reference TRBV7-3 and TRBJ1-2, is GAGVSQTPSNKVTEKGKYVELRCDPISGHTALYWYRQSLGQGPEFLIYFQGTGAADDSGLPNDRFFAVRPEGSVSTLKIQRTERGDSAVYLCASSLSGQGSYGYTFGSGTRLTVV.

The chain is built from TRBV7-3 and TRBJ2-3; D not resolved. Deletions cut 1 base from V and 2 bases from J, with 10 bases between. Germline V gene lookup returns CDR1 SGHTA and CDR2 FQGTGA. The CDR3 runs 15 residues. The CDR3 here is CASSLSSHPTDTQYF. CDR3 nucleotide sequence: TGTGCCAGCAGCTTAAGTAGCCATCCCACAGATACGCAGTATTTT. Variable domain in full (rest from reference TRBV7-3 and TRBJ2-3): GAGVSQTPSNKVTEKGKYVELRCDPISGHTALYWYRQSLGQGPEFLIYFQGTGAADDSGLPNDRFFAVRPEGSVSTLKIQRTERGDSAVYLCASSLSSHPTDTQYFGPGTRLTVL.

The V call is TRBV2, the J call TRBJ1-2, with D possibly being TRBD1 (5 bases). The CDR3 runs to 13 residues. Trimming removed 9 bases at V and 2 bases at J, with 13 bases between. The germline V gene encodes CDR1 SNHLY and CDR2 FYNNEI. The CDR3 is CARTRDANYGYTF. CDR3 coding DNA: TGTGCCAGGACTAGGGACGCCAACTATGGCTACACCTTC. The whole variable domain, remainder taken from reference TRBV2 and TRBJ1-2, is EPEVTQTPSHQVTQMGQEVILRCVPISNHLYFYWYRQILGQKVEFLVSFYNNEISEKSEIFDDQFSVERPDGSNFTLKIRSTKLEDSAMYFCARTRDANYGYTFGSGTRLTVV.

This clone appeared a single time. The gene calls are TRBV5-1 and TRBJ1-4; D might be TRBD1 (5 bases). CDR3 length: 14 amino acids. The V gene lost 3 bases and the J gene lost 4 bases, with 10 bases spanning the gap. From germline, CDR1 is SGHRS and CDR2 YFSETQ. CDR3 in DNA: TGCGCCAGCAGCTGGGGAGGGGTTAATGAAAAACTGTTTTTT. Amino acid sequence: CASSWGGVNEKLFF.

This clone turned up a few times. The chain combines TRBV16 with TRBJ1-2; D is unclear. Germline CDR1 and CDR2: KGHSY and FQNENV. This CDR3 spans 14 amino acids. Trimming left V 2 bases short and J 7 bases short, with 14 bases between. The CDR3 spells CASSQGVEFSGYTF. DNA of the CDR3: TGTGCCAGCAGCCAAGGAGTAGAATTTTCTGGCTACACCTTC.

J is TRBJ1-4 and V is TRBV7-2, with a possible D match to TRBD1 (6 bases). V dropped 7 bases and J dropped 5 bases, with 11 bases sitting between them. Germline V lookup: CDR1 SGHTA, CDR2 FQGNSA. The CDR3 sequence is 13 residues long. This chain's CDR3 is CASTGQLNEKLFF. As DNA, the CDR3 is TGTGCCAGCACCGGACAGTTAAATGAAAAACTGTTTTTT.

The V gene is TRBV9, the J gene TRBJ1-2; the D gene is possibly TRBD1 (5 bases). The germline V and J ends were trimmed by 2 bases and 8 bases, with 13 bases remaining between them. There are 13 residues in the CDR3. Germline V lookup: CDR1 SGDLS, CDR2 YYNGEE. CDR3 region: CASSVGPVGGYTF. CDR3 bases: TGTGCCAGCAGCGTGGGGCCAGTCGGAGGCTACACCTTC.

The CDR3 DNA follows: TGTGCCAGCAGCCCAGACTTGAAATACTATGGCTACACCTTC. It encodes CASSPDLKYYGYTF. The genes are TRBV6-2 or TRBV6-3 and TRBJ1-2; D gene ambiguous. With 6 bases removed from V and 3 bases from J, the gap between germline ends came to 14 bases. The CDR3 extends over 14 amino acids. CDR1 is MNHEY, CDR2 SVGEGT, per germline.

The chain is built from TRBV5-1 and TRBJ1-6; perhaps TRBD1 as D (5 bases). CDR1 is SGHRS and CDR2 is YFSETQ in the germline V gene. Trimming pared 3 bases from V and 9 bases from J, leaving 19 bases between. CDR3 length equals 16 residues. The CDR3 sequence: CASSYGAGDVSSPLHF. CDR3 coding DNA: TGCGCCAGCAGCTACGGAGCGGGGGATGTTAGTTCACCCCTCCACTTT.

The CDR3 region is CATSDPTGATDTQYF. For the CDR3, the DNA is TGTGCCACCAGTGACCCGACAGGAGCCACAGATACGCAGTATTTT. The rearrangement links TRBV24-1 to TRBJ2-3, with a tentative D call TRBD1 (6 bases). The CDR3 is 15 residues long. Germline assignment: CDR1 KGHDR and CDR2 SFDVKD. V was cut by 4 bases and J by 2 bases, with 12 bases left in between.

The chain is built from TRBV19 and TRBJ1-1; D is perhaps TRBD1 (5 bases). The V end was cut by 7 bases, the J end by 4 bases, with 16 bases between. In germline, CDR1 is LNHDA, CDR2 SQIVND (reference sequence). This CDR3 contains 14 residues. The CDR3 DNA sequence: TGTGCCAGTACCCAAATACGCAGGGTCACTGAAGCTTTCTTT. The encoded protein is CASTQIRRVTEAFF.

The V gene is TRBV3-1 (or the pseudogene TRBV3-2), the J gene TRBJ1-1; tentatively, D is TRBD1 (5 bases). The V gene's germline CDR1 is LGHDT and CDR2 YNNKEL (reference sequence). V was trimmed by 0 bases and J by 11 bases, leaving 16 bases between them. The CDR3 extends over 14 amino acids. The CDR3 loop is CASSQDLKATDAFF. The DNA for the CDR3 is TGTGCCAGCAGCCAAGATCTAAAGGCGACAGATGCTTTCTTT.

The gene calls are TRBV2 and TRBJ2-7, with 10 bases aligning to TRBD1. The CDR3 is 19 residues long. The junction had 14 bases not matched to a gene; V was cut back by 3 bases and J by 0 bases. The germline gives CDR1 SNHLY, CDR2 FYNNEI. The CDR3 sequence is CASSEKGTGALLSSYEQYF. The DNA of the CDR3 is TGTGCCAGCAGTGAGAAAGGGACAGGGGCCCTCCTTAGCTCCTACGAGCAGTACTTC.

CDR3 sequence (DNA): TGTGCCATCAGTGGGACAGGGCCGGAGACCCAGTACTTC. Its protein is CAISGTGPETQYF. The genes are TRBV10-3 and TRBJ2-5, with TRBD1 matching over 8 bases. CDR1 ENHRY and CDR2 SYGVKD come from the germline V gene. CDR3 size: 13 residues. Unmatched junction bases numbered 3, after V lost 4 bases and J lost 5 bases.

The chain has TRBV29-1 and TRBJ2-2; no clear D gene. Germline V gives CDR1 SQVTM, CDR2 ANQGSEA. V was cut by 4 bases and J by 5 bases, with 11 bases left in between. The CDR3 spans 13 residues. CDR3 DNA sequence: TGCAGCGTTGTGTTGACTGAGACCGGGGAGCTGTTTTTT. It encodes CSVVLTETGELFF.